Following are 20 T cell receptor beta chains from one sample sequenced in a study of shared clonotypes between healthy human individuals. Produced via immunoSEQ multiplex PCR; TCRdb's table is partial and in-frame only. The sample has about 1.5 million clones; under 99% are singletons. Source material: naive CD4+ T cells sorted from blood. Stated subset: CD45RA+ positively selected. The receptors were gathered from a man younger than 40 in good health.

The genes are TRBV19 and TRBJ2-3; 7 nucleotides match TRBD2. CDR3 size: 15 residues. The V and J ends lost 3 bases and 1 base, in that order; junction bases with no gene match: 4. CDR1 is LNHDA and CDR2 is SQIVND in the germline V gene (reference sequence). DNA of the CDR3: TGTGCCAGTAGTATGAGCGGGGCCGGCACAGATACGCAGTATTTT. Its protein product is CASSMSGAGTDTQYF.

The CDR3 DNA follows: TGTGCCAGCAGCTTAATGACAGGGAATGGGTACTCCTACAATGAGCAGTTCTTC. This gives the protein CASSLMTGNGYSYNEQFF. The chain recombines TRBV7-9 with TRBJ2-1; 7 nucleotides line up with TRBD1. CDR3 length: 18 residues. Germline V gene data show CDR1 as SEHNR and CDR2 as FQNEAQ (reference sequence). Germline trimming cut 2 bases from V and 0 bases from J; bases unmatched to any gene: 10.

As to this clone: Other DNA sequences from this sample encode an identical CDR3 as well. The chain uses TRBV19 and TRBJ1-2; D call uncertain. The CDR3 runs 13 residues. V was trimmed by 3 bases and J by 4 bases, leaving 9 bases between them. Germline V gene sequence: CDR1 LNHDA, CDR2 SQIVND (reference sequence). The CDR3 here is CASSIEGLYGYTF. The CDR3 region has the DNA TGTGCCAGTAGTATCGAGGGCCTCTATGGCTACACCTTC.

Comments on this clone: Other DNA sequences in the same sample also yield this CDR3. The chain links TRBV27 to TRBJ2-7; the match to TRBD1 covers 9 bases. With V trimmed by 3 bases and J by 4 bases, 4 bases remained unmatched. CDR1 MNHEY and CDR2 SMNVEV come from the germline V gene (reference sequence). The CDR3 runs to 14 residues. The CDR3 DNA follows: TGTGCCAGCAGTTTGGACAGGGGAGCTTACGAGCAGTACTTC. Translation: CASSLDRGAYEQYF.

The genes are TRBV2 and TRBJ1-2, with D perhaps matching TRBD1 (5 bases). CDR3 length equals 12 residues. V shed 10 bases and J shed 7 bases, with 16 bases lying between them. Germline V CDR1 and CDR2: SNHLY, FYNNEI. The CDR3 spells CATRGDERGYTF. DNA of the CDR3: TGTGCCACTCGGGGGGACGAACGTGGCTACACCTTC.

Only one count was recorded for this clone. The J gene is TRBJ2-1, the V gene TRBV27; D is ambiguous. V dropped 3 bases and J dropped 8 bases, with 14 bases sitting between them. Per germline, CDR1 MNHEY and CDR2 SMNVEV (reference sequence). The CDR3 runs to 14 residues. The CDR3 region has the DNA TGTGCCAGCAGTTTTACTCGAGAGAGCGATGAGCAGTTCTTC. Encoded protein: CASSFTRESDEQFF.

This clone was observed once. The chain links TRBV19 to TRBJ2-7; TRBD1 matches 8 bases. The CDR3 is made up of 14 amino acids. The J segment lost 1 base and the V segment lost 3 bases, leaving 2 bases of the junction unmatched. Germline assignment: CDR1 LNHDA and CDR2 SQIVND (reference sequence). The CDR3 region has the DNA TGTGCCAGTAGTATCCGGACAGGGTCCTACGAGCAGTACTTC. Translation: CASSIRTGSYEQYF.

This chain links TRBV19 with TRBJ2-2; 8 bases are shared with TRBD2. J was trimmed by 4 bases and V by 5 bases; bases with no gene match: 6. CDR3 length: 15 residues. Germline assignment: CDR1 LNHDA and CDR2 SQIVND (reference sequence). CDR3 sequence: CASSSGTSVTGELFF. The CDR3 DNA sequence: TGTGCCAGTAGTTCCGGGACTAGTGTCACCGGGGAGCTGTTTTTT. Drawing the rest from reference TRBV19 and TRBJ2-2, the complete variable domain is DGGITQSPKYLFRKEGQNVTLSCEQNLNHDAMYWYRQDPGQGLRLIYYSQIVNDFQKGDIAEGYSVSREKKESFPLTVTSAQKNPTAFYLCASSSGTSVTGELFFGEGSRLTVL.

The count of this clone is one. The chain employs TRBV7-9 and TRBJ2-7; TRBD2 aligns across 10 bases. With 4 bases clipped from V and 7 bases from J, the junction kept 7 bases outside the gene matches. This CDR3 contains 14 residues. Germline V gene lookup returns CDR1 SEHNR and CDR2 FQNEAQ (reference sequence). The CDR3 protein is CASSYGTSETEQYF. The CDR3 DNA sequence: TGTGCCAGCAGCTACGGGACTAGCGAGACTGAGCAGTACTTC.

As to this clone: The same CDR3 is also encoded by other DNA sequences in this sample. The chain has TRBV18 and TRBJ2-5; TRBD1 agrees at 9 bases. The CDR3 has 14 amino acids. The germline gives CDR1 KGHSH, CDR2 LQKENI. Trimming at V came to 6 bases and at J to 1 base, leaving 3 bases not matched to a gene. The CDR3 sequence is CASSQDRGQETQYF. Here the CDR3 DNA reads TGTGCCAGCTCCCAGGACAGGGGCCAAGAGACCCAGTACTTC.

This chain links TRBV5-1 with TRBJ2-5; the match to TRBD2 covers 10 bases. CDR1 is SGHRS and CDR2 is YFSETQ in the germline V gene. The CDR3 length is 16 residues. V shed 0 bases and J 2 bases; nucleotides not matched to a gene: 4. Here the CDR3 DNA reads TGCGCCAGCAGCTTGGGGACTAGCGGAACGCAAGAGACCCAGTACTTC. It codes for CASSLGTSGTQETQYF.

CDR3: CASSLYSTDTQYF. CDR3 DNA sequence: TGTGCCAGCAGCTTGTACAGCACAGATACGCAGTATTTT. V and J are TRBV5-8 and TRBJ2-3; D uncertain. Deletions cut 1 base from V and 0 bases from J, with 3 bases between. The CDR3 has 13 residues. The germline V gene encodes CDR1 SGHTS and CDR2 YDEGEE.

V is TRBV18 and J is TRBJ1-5, with D possibly being TRBD1 (6 bases). CDR1 is KGHSH and CDR2 is LQKENI in the germline V gene. Trimming left V 5 bases short and J 11 bases short, with 16 bases between. The CDR3 covers 13 residues. CDR3 protein: CASSGGISSSQHF. The CDR3 nucleotides are TGTGCCAGCTCAGGGGGCATCTCATCGTCCCAGCATTTT.

The chain is built from TRBV6-5 and TRBJ2-7, with no clear D. V was pared by 4 bases and J by 4 bases, with 17 bases between. The CDR3 loop spans 15 amino acids. Germline V CDR1 and CDR2: MNHEY, SVGAGI. The CDR3, as DNA: TGTGCCAGCAGTTCCCCGCTAGACAACTGGTACGAGCAGTACTTC. This sequence encodes CASSSPLDNWYEQYF.

V gene TRBV7-9 combines with J gene TRBJ1-2; 10 nucleotides align to TRBD1. Looked up from germline, CDR1 is SEHNR and CDR2 is FQNEAQ (reference sequence). This CDR3 is built from 14 residues. The V gene end was trimmed by 3 bases and the J gene end by 8 bases; junction bases not matched to a gene: 6. CDR3 loop: CASSLTGGVGGYTF. CDR3 DNA sequence: TGTGCCAGCAGCTTGACAGGGGGCGTCGGAGGCTACACCTTC.

The chain carries TRBV28 and TRBJ2-7, with 10 bases that match TRBD1. V was clipped by 4 bases and J by 3 bases; unmatched bases: 15. The CDR3 is 18 residues long. CDR1 is MDHEN and CDR2 is SYDVKM in the germline V gene. The DNA of the CDR3 is TGTGCCAGCAGTTCCAATCCGGGAAGGGACAGGGGCTTCTACGAGCAGTACTTC. Amino acid sequence: CASSSNPGRDRGFYEQYF.

A single count supports this clone. The V and J genes are TRBV9 and TRBJ1-2, with 7 positions matching TRBD1. The CDR3 has 17 amino acids. CDR1 SGDLS and CDR2 YYNGEE come from the germline V gene. Unmatched junction bases numbered 12, after V lost 3 bases and J lost 1 base. CDR3 sequence (DNA): TGTGCCAGCAGCGGAGGGACAGAAAGATGGGATAACTATGGCTACACCTTC. Translated: CASSGGTERWDNYGYTF.

The chain is built from TRBV30 and TRBJ2-5; 15 bases align to TRBD2. This CDR3 comprises 15 residues. Trimming took 1 base from V and 4 from J; bases not matched to a gene: 1. Germline loops: CDR1 GTSNPN, CDR2 SVGIG (reference sequence). The CDR3 region is CAWSGGLAGGETQYF. The CDR3 DNA follows: TGTGCCTGGAGTGGGGGACTAGCGGGAGGAGAGACCCAGTACTTC.

Remarks on this clone: The same CDR3 is also encoded by other DNA sequences in this sample. The V and J genes are TRBV7-2 and TRBJ2-3; maybe TRBD2 (6 bases). V gave up 1 base and J gave up 0 bases, with 8 bases separating them. From germline, CDR1 is SGHTA and CDR2 FQGNSA. The CDR3 covers 15 residues. The CDR3 loop is CASSLVGGSTDTQYF. CDR3 sequence (DNA): TGTGCCAGCAGCTTAGTGGGGGGAAGCACAGATACGCAGTATTTT.

The genes are TRBV5-4 and TRBJ2-3, with D uncertain. V dropped 4 bases and J dropped 9 bases, with 15 bases sitting between them. Germline CDR1 is SGHNT and CDR2 is YYREEE (reference sequence). The CDR3 covers 13 residues. The CDR3 sequence is CASSPPDTLTQYF. Written as DNA, the CDR3 is TGTGCCAGCAGCCCCCCCGACACCTTAACGCAGTATTTT.